This T cell receptor beta chain was captured by sequencing in a study of long-term antiretroviral therapy in people with HIV. Study summary: Collection dates of the earliest samples fall about a decade before the 2015 immediate-ART recommendation.

All donors provided no fewer than one pre-ART and no fewer than two post-ART PBMC samples. At the survey level, the v3.0 immunoSEQ assay was run. TCRdb keeps only in-frame clones here, not all; method: immunoSEQ multiplex PCR. This table holds tens of thousands of clones, around four fifths found once. Whole-study results and caveats: Whereas controls had wider CDR3 length ranges, HIV repertoires had narrower ones.

This clone was seen only once. As yet, its antigen is unknown. The sample in question was unsorted PBMCs, obtained almost 6 years after starting antiretroviral therapy. The sequence was obtained from a man aged 25 to 40 with HIV.

The DNA for the CDR3 is TGTGCCAGCAGCTCGCGAGGCACCCTTTATGGCTACACCTTC. Translation: CASSSRGTLYGYTF. The rearrangement uses TRBV27 and TRBJ1-2; no clear D gene. This CDR3 is built from 14 residues. Germline lookup yields CDR1 MNHEY and CDR2 SMNVEV (reference sequence). V lost 6 bases to trimming and J lost 5 bases, with 16 bases between them.